The 17 T cell receptor beta chains listed next were all sequenced from one sample in a study of blood T cell repertoires in COVID-19. Some clones are missing from TCRdb's copy, which holds only in-frame ones; the method was immunoSEQ multiplex PCR. This table holds a few hundred thousand clones, 80% to 90% found once. Sequences were obtained from peripheral blood. The receptor source for this set is a woman in her 50s with acute or convalescent COVID-19.

The chain carries TRBV25-1 and TRBJ2-1, with D perhaps TRBD2 (5 bases). The CDR3 runs to 15 residues. In germline, CDR1 is MGHDK, CDR2 SYGVNS. The V and J ends lost 5 bases and 7 bases respectively, with 18 bases between them. CDR3 coding DNA: TGTGCCAGCAGTCCCGGGAATGGGTTACAGAATGAGCAGTTCTTC. It encodes CASSPGNGLQNEQFF.

The V and J genes are TRBV27 and TRBJ1-1, with D tentatively TRBD1 (6 bases). The V gene's germline CDR1 is MNHEY and CDR2 SMNVEV (reference sequence). The V end was cut by 8 bases, the J end by 1 base, with 17 bases between. The CDR3 contains 15 residues. The CDR3 sequence is CASALGGTPNTEAFF. In nucleotides, the CDR3 is TGTGCCAGCGCCTTGGGGGGGACACCGAACACTGAAGCTTTCTTT.

The gene calls are TRBV2 and TRBJ1-2; 8 nucleotides align to TRBD1. With V trimmed by 6 bases and J by 3 bases, 3 bases remained unmatched. The length of the CDR3 is 13 residues. The V gene's germline CDR1 is SNHLY and CDR2 FYNNEI. CDR3 protein: CASRGQGHYGYTF. As DNA, the CDR3 is TGTGCCAGCAGAGGACAGGGCCACTATGGCTACACCTTC.

This sequence joins TRBV4-2 and TRBJ2-5, with TRBD2 identical over 11 bases. The CDR3 contains 21 residues. Germline CDR1 is LGHNA and CDR2 is YNFKEQ. V gave up 0 bases and J gave up 4 bases; unmatched junction bases: 19. CDR3 sequence reads: CASSQDLRPSGGYVNRETQYF. The CDR3 DNA sequence: TGTGCCAGCAGCCAAGATCTCCGGCCTAGCGGGGGGTATGTTAATCGAGAGACCCAGTACTTC.

The chain uses TRBV5-4 and TRBJ2-1; 8 bases are a match to TRBD1. The V gene end was trimmed by 0 bases and the J gene end by 4 bases; junction bases not matched to a gene: 6. The CDR3 totals 16 residues. The germline CDR1 and CDR2 sequences are SGHNT and YYREEE (reference sequence). In nucleotides, the CDR3 is TGTGCCAGCAGCTTGGGGGGGACAGGCTCGTACAATGAGCAGTTCTTC. Encoded protein: CASSLGGTGSYNEQFF.

Here the CDR3 DNA reads TGTGCCAGCAGTCGCAATGGGGGGAGCAATCAGCCCCAGCATTTT. Translated, it gives CASSRNGGSNQPQHF. The chain is built from TRBV6-5 and TRBJ1-5; tentative D call: TRBD1 (5 bases). The germline V gene encodes CDR1 MNHEY and CDR2 SVGAGI. With 5 bases removed from V and 1 base from J, the gap between germline ends came to 12 bases. The CDR3 is made up of 15 amino acids.

The CDR3 reads CASSPEGGRNQPQHF. The CDR3, as DNA: TGTGCCAGCAGCCCTGAGGGAGGTCGCAATCAGCCCCAGCATTTT. The chain couples TRBV27 to TRBJ1-5, with no clear D. The V and J ends lost 6 bases and 2 bases respectively, with 14 bases between them. This CDR3 spans 15 amino acids. Germline CDR1 MNHEY, CDR2 SMNVEV (reference sequence).

The V gene is TRBV27, the J gene TRBJ1-1; no clear D. The CDR3 sequence is 12 residues long. Germline V gene data show CDR1 as MNHEY and CDR2 as SMNVEV (reference sequence). The V end lost 8 bases, the J end lost 5 bases, and 12 bases lay between the germline ends. This CDR3 is CASGGRGTEAFF. The CDR3 DNA follows: TGTGCCAGCGGAGGGCGGGGAACTGAAGCTTTCTTT.

The chain links TRBV6-2 or TRBV6-3 to TRBJ1-4; perhaps TRBD1 as D (5 bases). Trimming removed 2 bases from V and 8 bases from J, with 12 bases in between. The V gene's germline CDR1 is MNHEY and CDR2 SVGEGT. CDR3 length: 14 amino acids. This CDR3 reads CASSYPGGGEKLFF. CDR3 sequence (DNA): TGTGCCAGCAGTTACCCCGGGGGAGGAGAAAAACTGTTTTTT.

The V gene is TRBV18, the J gene TRBJ2-6; a weak D match, TRBD1 (6 bases). This CDR3 spans 17 amino acids. The germline CDR1 and CDR2 sequences are KGHSH and LQKENI. Trimming left V 4 bases short and J 0 bases short, with 13 bases between. The CDR3: CASSHGQPRSGANVLTF. The DNA for the CDR3 is TGTGCCAGCTCACACGGACAGCCCCGCTCTGGGGCCAACGTCCTGACTTTC. The full variable domain, with the rest looked up from reference TRBV18 and TRBJ2-6, is NAGVMQNPRHLVRRRGQEARLRCSPMKGHSHVYWYRQLPEEGLKFMVYLQKENIIDESGMPKERFSAEFPKEGPSILRIQQVVRGDSAAYFCASSHGQPRSGANVLTFGAGSRLTVL.

In the case of this clone: Other nucleotide sequences from this sample produce the same CDR3. This chain links TRBV3-1 (or the pseudogene TRBV3-2) with TRBJ2-2; 8 positions agree with TRBD2. V was pared by 1 base and J by 1 base, with 2 bases of the junction left unmatched. The CDR3 sequence is 16 residues long. The V gene's germline CDR1 is LGHDT and CDR2 YNNKEL (reference sequence). The CDR3 sequence: CASSQALAGNTGELFF. CDR3 coding DNA: TGTGCCAGCAGCCAAGCCCTAGCGGGGAACACCGGGGAGCTGTTTTTT.

This clone was counted a few times. J is TRBJ2-2 and V is TRBV12-3 or TRBV12-4, with D possibly TRBD2 on 5 matching bases. V was shortened by 4 bases and J by 3 bases, with 6 bases between the two germline ends. The CDR3 runs to 13 residues. The CDR3 sequence is CASSYGDTGELFF. The CDR3 DNA follows: TGTGCCAGCAGTTACGGGGACACCGGGGAGCTGTTTTTT.

V is TRBV6-6 and J is TRBJ2-7; D might be TRBD2 (6 bases). CDR3 length equals 13 residues. CDR1 and CDR2 from the germline V gene are MNHNY and SVGAGI (reference sequence). Trimming took off 6 bases at V and 6 bases at J, with 15 bases between the two ends. DNA of the CDR3: TGTGCCAGCAGCACCGGGACTCTCGGCGAGCAGTACGTC. This codes for CASSTGTLGEQYV.

The V gene is TRBV30, the J gene TRBJ2-6, with 7 bases that match TRBD2. The germline V gene has CDR1 GTSNPN and CDR2 SVGIG (reference sequence). V gave up 2 bases and J gave up 2 bases; unmatched junction bases: 3. CDR3 length equals 15 residues. The CDR3 is CAWSLGGAGANVLTF. In DNA form, the CDR3 reads TGTGCCTGGAGTTTGGGGGGGGCTGGGGCCAACGTCCTGACTTTC.

CDR3 residues: CASSRDRTESPLHF. The CDR3 bases are TGTGCCAGCTCAAGGGACAGAACCGAGTCACCCCTCCACTTT. This chain links TRBV18 with TRBJ1-6; 7 bases line up with TRBD1. This CDR3 contains 14 residues. V lost 5 bases and J lost 10; bases outside the gene matches: 8. Germline V CDR1 and CDR2: KGHSH, LQKENI.

The chain carries TRBV9 and TRBJ2-1, with TRBD1 identical over 8 bases. The junction had 6 bases not matched to a gene; V was cut back by 3 bases and J by 4 bases. The CDR3 consists of 15 residues. Germline loops: CDR1 SGDLS, CDR2 YYNGEE. The CDR3 sequence: CASSATDRVYNEQFF. CDR3 coding DNA: TGTGCCAGCAGCGCAACGGACAGGGTATACAATGAGCAGTTCTTC.

The genes are TRBV2 and TRBJ2-7; TRBD1 agrees at 7 bases. CDR3 length equals 15 residues. Losses at the gene ends were 1 base for V and 3 bases for J; bases not matched to a gene: 6. CDR1 and CDR2 from the germline V gene are SNHLY and FYNNEI. The CDR3 DNA sequence: TGTGCCAGCAGTGAAGGGGGGACAGTTCTCTACGAGCAGTACGTC. This translates into CASSEGGTVLYEQYV.